This TCR beta chain was sequenced during a study of T cell responses to AZD1222 COVID-19 vaccine. Study background: Investigators merged groups given second doses at roughly 4 or roughly 12 weeks.

Whole-study results and caveats: Epitopes outside B.1.351 and B.1.1.7 mutated regions reportedly drew nearly half of spike TCRs. Following two doses of AZD1222, Spike-specific TCR breadth and depth rose. Clonal diversity may have been underestimated, and the donors were mostly white British, with more females than males.

This clone was seen once. Its antigen remains unknown. The CDR3 runs 16 residues. After removal of 4 bases from V and 1 base from J, the junction contained 4 bases not matched to a gene. Looked up from germline, CDR1 is MNHGY and CDR2 is SAAAGT. Measured with immunoSEQ multiplex PCR; TCRdb has only the in-frame clones, and not every one. The table records tens of thousands of clones, around 81% of them present only once. The receptor's source is an adult in good health. Sequenced material: peripheral blood, taken on day 0 of AZD1222 vaccination. The chain employs TRBV6-8 and TRBJ2-5; 12 bases map to TRBD2. CDR3 protein: CASSLTSGGSQETQYF. The CDR3 DNA reads as TGTGCCAGCAGTTTGACTAGCGGGGGCTCCCAAGAGACCCAGTACTTC.